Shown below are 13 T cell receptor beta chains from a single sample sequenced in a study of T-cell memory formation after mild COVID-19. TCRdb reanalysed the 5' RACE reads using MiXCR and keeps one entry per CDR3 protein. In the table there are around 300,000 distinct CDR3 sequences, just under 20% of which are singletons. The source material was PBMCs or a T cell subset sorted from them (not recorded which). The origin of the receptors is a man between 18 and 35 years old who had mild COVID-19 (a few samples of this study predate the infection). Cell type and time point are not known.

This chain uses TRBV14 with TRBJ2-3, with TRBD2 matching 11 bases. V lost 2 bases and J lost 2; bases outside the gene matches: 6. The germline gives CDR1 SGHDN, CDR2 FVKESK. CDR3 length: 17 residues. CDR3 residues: CASSQQLAGASTDTQYF. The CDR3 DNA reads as TGTGCCAGCAGCCAACAACTAGCGGGGGCTTCCACAGATACGCAGTATTTT.

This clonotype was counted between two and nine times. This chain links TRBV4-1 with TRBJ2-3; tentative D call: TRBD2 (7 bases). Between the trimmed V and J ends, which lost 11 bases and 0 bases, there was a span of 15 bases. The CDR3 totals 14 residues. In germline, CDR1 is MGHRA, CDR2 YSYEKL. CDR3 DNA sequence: TGCGCCTCAAGGGGGGGCCGGAGCACAGATACGCAGTATTTT. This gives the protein CASRGGRSTDTQYF.

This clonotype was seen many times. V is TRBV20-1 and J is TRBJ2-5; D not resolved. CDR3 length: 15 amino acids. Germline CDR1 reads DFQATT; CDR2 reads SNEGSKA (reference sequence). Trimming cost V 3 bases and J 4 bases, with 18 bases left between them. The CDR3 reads CSARAAGGVGETQYF. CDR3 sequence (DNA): TGCAGTGCTAGGGCGGCCGGTGGGGTAGGAGAGACCCAGTACTTC.

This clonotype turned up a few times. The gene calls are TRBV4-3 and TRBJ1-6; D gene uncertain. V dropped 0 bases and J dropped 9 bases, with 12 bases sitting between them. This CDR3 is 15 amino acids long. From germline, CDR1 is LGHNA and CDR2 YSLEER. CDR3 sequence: CASSQEPGAGSPLHF. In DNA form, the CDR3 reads TGCGCCAGCAGCCAAGAGCCTGGAGCGGGTTCACCCCTCCACTTT.

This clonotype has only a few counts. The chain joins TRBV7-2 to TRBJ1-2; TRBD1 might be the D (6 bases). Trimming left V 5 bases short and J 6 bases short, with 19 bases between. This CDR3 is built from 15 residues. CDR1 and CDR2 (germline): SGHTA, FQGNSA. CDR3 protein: CASSEYHRVLNGYTF. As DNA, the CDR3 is TGTGCCAGCAGCGAATACCACAGGGTCCTTAATGGCTACACCTTC.

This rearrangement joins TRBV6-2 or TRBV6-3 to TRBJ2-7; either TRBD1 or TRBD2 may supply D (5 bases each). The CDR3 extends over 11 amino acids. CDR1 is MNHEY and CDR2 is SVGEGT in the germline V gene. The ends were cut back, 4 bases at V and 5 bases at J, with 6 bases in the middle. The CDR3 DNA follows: TGTGCCAGCAGTTGGGACCACGAGCAGTACGTC. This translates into CASSWDHEQYV.

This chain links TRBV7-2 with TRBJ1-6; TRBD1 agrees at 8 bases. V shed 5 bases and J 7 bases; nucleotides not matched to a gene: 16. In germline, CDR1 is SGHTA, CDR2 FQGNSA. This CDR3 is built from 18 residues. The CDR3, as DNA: TGTGCCAGCAGCCAGGGACAGGCTCGGTCGGGCGGGAATTCACCCCTCCACTTT. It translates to CASSQGQARSGGNSPLHF.

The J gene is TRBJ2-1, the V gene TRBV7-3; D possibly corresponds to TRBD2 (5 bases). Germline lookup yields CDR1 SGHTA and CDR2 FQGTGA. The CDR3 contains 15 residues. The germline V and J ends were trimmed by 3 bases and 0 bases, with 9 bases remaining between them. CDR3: CASSLEAASYNEQFF. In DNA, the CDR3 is TGTGCCAGCAGCTTGGAGGCGGCCTCCTACAATGAGCAGTTCTTC.

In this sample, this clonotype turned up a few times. The CDR3 nucleotides read TGTGCCAGCAGTGAAACTAGCGGGGGGGCCACAGATACGCAGTATTTT. It yields the protein CASSETSGGATDTQYF. This chain uses TRBV27 with TRBJ2-3; 13 bases are a match to TRBD2. J was trimmed by 2 bases and V by 5 bases; bases with no gene match: 4. Germline V gene data show CDR1 as MNHEY and CDR2 as SMNVEV (reference sequence). The CDR3 length is 16 residues.

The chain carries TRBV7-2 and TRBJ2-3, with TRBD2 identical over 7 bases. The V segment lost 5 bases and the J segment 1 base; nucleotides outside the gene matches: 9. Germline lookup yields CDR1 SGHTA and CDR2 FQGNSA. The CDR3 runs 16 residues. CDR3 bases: TGTGCCAGCAGCCCTCAGGCGGGAGCTGGCACAGATACGCAGTATTTT. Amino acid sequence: CASSPQAGAGTDTQYF.

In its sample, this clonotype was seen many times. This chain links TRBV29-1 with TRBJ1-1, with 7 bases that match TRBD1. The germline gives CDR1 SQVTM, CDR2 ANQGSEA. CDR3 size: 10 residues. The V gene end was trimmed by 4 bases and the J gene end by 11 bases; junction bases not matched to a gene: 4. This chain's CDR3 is CSVGDSPAFF. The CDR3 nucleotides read TGCAGCGTTGGGGACAGTCCCGCTTTCTTT.

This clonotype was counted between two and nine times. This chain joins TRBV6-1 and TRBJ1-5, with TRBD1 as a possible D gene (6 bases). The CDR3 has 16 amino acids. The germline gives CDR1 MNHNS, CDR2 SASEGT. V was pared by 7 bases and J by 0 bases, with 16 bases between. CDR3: CASIERTDYSNQPQHF. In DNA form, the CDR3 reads TGTGCCAGCATCGAAAGGACAGATTATAGCAATCAGCCCCAGCATTTT.

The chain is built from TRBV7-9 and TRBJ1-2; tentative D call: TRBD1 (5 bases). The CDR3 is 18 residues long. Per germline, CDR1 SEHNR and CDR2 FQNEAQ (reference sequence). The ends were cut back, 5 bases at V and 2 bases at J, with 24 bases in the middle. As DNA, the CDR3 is TGTGCCAGCAGCCAGCGTGGGGGACTCCTTACGTCCAACTATGGCTACACCTTC. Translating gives CASSQRGGLLTSNYGYTF. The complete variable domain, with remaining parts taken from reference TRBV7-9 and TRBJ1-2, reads DTGVSQNPRHKITKRGQNVTFRCDPISEHNRLYWYRQTLGQGPEFLTYFQNEAQLEKSRLLSDRFSAERPKGSFSTLEIQRTEQGDSAMYLCASSQRGGLLTSNYGYTFGSGTRLTVV.